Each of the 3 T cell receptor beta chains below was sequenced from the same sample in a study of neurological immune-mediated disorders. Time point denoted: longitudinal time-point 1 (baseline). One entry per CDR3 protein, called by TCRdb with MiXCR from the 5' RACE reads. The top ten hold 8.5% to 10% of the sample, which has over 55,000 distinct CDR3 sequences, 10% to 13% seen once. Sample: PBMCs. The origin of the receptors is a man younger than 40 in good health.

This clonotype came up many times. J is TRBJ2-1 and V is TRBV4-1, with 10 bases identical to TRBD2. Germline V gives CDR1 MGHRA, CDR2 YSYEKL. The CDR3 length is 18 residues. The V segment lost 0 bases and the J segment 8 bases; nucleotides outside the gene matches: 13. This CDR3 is CASSQDPLSSGRAHEQFF. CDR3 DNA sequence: TGCGCCAGCAGCCAAGATCCCCTTAGCAGCGGGAGGGCTCATGAGCAGTTCTTC.

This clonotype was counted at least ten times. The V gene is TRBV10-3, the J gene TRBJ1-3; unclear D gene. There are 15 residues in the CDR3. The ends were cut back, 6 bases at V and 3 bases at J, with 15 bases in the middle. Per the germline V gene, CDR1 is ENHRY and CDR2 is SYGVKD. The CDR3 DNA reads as TGTGCCATCAGGGCGGTTACTATCTATGGAAACACCATATATTTT. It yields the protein CAIRAVTIYGNTIYF.

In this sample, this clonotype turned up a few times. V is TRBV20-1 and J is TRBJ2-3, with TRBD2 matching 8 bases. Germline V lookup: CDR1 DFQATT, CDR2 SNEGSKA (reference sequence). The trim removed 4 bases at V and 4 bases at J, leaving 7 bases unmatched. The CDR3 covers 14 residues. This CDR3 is CSATGLGEPDTQYF. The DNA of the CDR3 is TGCAGTGCTACGGGACTAGGGGAACCAGATACGCAGTATTTT.